This TCR beta chain was sequenced for a study of control samples from healthy donors and cancer patients (TCRdb year 2020). Library generation was performed with the immunoSEQ multiplex PCR assay. The table comes from immuneACCESS by way of TCRdb, which keeps in-frame sequences with V and J called. Part of the clones is missing from these tables; in studies checked, under half for an unresolved V gene and the rest for unknown reasons. The sample yields roughly 130,000 clones; 70% to 90% were counted once. Of the sample, roughly 8.4% falls within the top ten clones. With regard to this clone: What this receptor recognizes is not known. No clone much larger than this one lies a single base away; base qualities are absent.

Sequencing was performed on blood. This TCR derives from a woman younger than 45 in good health.

The DNA is as follows: TGTGCCAGCAGCCGACAGGGACTAGCGGACGACTACGAGCAGTACTTC. Its product reads: CASSRQGLADDYEQYF. The chain uses TRBV14 and TRBJ2-7; 11 bases in the junction line up with TRBD2. The germline V gene specifies SGHDN as CDR1 and FVKESK as CDR2. Inclusive of the bounding cysteine and phenylalanine, the CDR3 is 16 residues long. Just CDR3 DNA is preserved here, 48 bases in frame from base 1. The junction shows trimming of 4 bases on V and 3 bases on J, and the gene matches do not reach 8 bases of it.